This T cell receptor beta chain is from a study of technical replicates of blood from a handful of donors. Germline V gives CDR1 SGHDT, CDR2 YYEEEE. This CDR3 is built from 15 residues. J was trimmed by 1 base and V by 3 bases; bases with no gene match: 4. Repertoires were generated with immunoSEQ multiplex PCR, while TCRdb's copy carries only in-frame clones and drops some. The profile shows fewer than 90,000 clones, approximately 94% of them singletons. This sequence was found in a human donor in good health. The sample taken for sequencing was T cells isolated from PBMCs. The gene calls are TRBV5-6 and TRBJ1-1, with 9 bases matching TRBD1. The CDR3 spells CASSSGTGTNTEAFF. The CDR3 coding sequence is TGTGCCAGCAGCTCGGGGACAGGGACGAACACTGAAGCTTTCTTT.